Shown below are 3 T cell receptor beta chains from a single sample sequenced in a study of blood T cell repertoires in COVID-19. Data came from immunoSEQ multiplex PCR; TCRdb stores just in-frame clones and leaves some out. The sample has 180,000 or so clones, around 85% seen once; the top ten hold just under 8.5%. Sequencing was done on a sample of peripheral blood. All receptors come from a woman aged 60-75 years with acute or convalescent COVID-19.

The chain is built from TRBV29-1 and TRBJ2-1; 7 nucleotides align to TRBD2. The CDR3 is 13 residues long. The germline gives CDR1 SQVTM, CDR2 ANQGSEA. V gave up 8 bases and J gave up 0 bases; unmatched junction bases: 4. CDR3 DNA sequence: TGCAGCCCTCAGCGGGACTCCTACAATGAGCAGTTCTTC. Amino acid sequence: CSPQRDSYNEQFF.

The chain combines TRBV6-5 with TRBJ2-7, with 9 bases fitting TRBD1. Trimming at V came to 5 bases and at J to 5 bases, leaving 7 bases not matched to a gene. Germline V CDR1 and CDR2: MNHEY, SVGAGI. CDR3 size: 14 residues. CDR3 sequence (DNA): TGTGCCAGCAGTAGCGGACAGGGGAGGAACGAGCAGTACTTC. It translates to CASSSGQGRNEQYF.

The chain employs TRBV6-5 and TRBJ2-6; no definite D call. CDR3 length equals 13 residues. The V and J ends lost 10 bases and 4 bases respectively, with 11 bases between them. The germline gives CDR1 MNHEY, CDR2 SVGAGI. The CDR3 nucleotides read TGTGCCACCCGCGCGGCGGGGGCCAACGTCCTGACTTTC. Its protein product is CATRAAGANVLTF.